This TCR beta chain was documented in a study of spatial heterogeneity in lung cancer. Study at large: There were consistently more beta-chain sequences detected than alpha-chain sequences.

Documented time point: sample taken at primary tumor resection. In each case, whole RNA from tumor, nontumor lung or frozen PBMC was sequenced unsorted. This clonotype was detected ten times or more. The CDR3 is 20 residues long. The V and J ends lost 5 bases and 3 bases, in that order; junction bases with no gene match: 15. CDR1 and CDR2 from the germline V gene are SGHAT and FQNNGV. Individual TCR cDNA molecules each bore their own unique molecular identifier. MiXCR, applied by TCRdb to the 5' RACE reads, yields one record per CDR3 protein. The sample includes 26,000 or so distinct CDR3 sequences, approximately 8.4% seen only once; the top ten take under 40%.

The chain joins TRBV11-2 to TRBJ2-1; 14 bases fit TRBD2. This receptor was obtained from a female donor with early-stage non-small cell lung cancer. Sequenced material: PBMCs, taken at surgery. DNA for the CDR3: TGTGCCAGCAGCAAACCGGGACTAGCGGGAGACGGGATGAACTACAATGAGCAGTTCTTC. Residues: CASSKPGLAGDGMNYNEQFF.